This T cell receptor beta chain was identified during a study of T-cell memory formation after mild COVID-19. At the level of the study: Among the donors, TCR clusters were largely specific to each donor. Study conclusions and caveats: Contracting CD8+ clones were enriched in EMRA, CD4+ mainly in CM and EM.

Germline V lookup: CDR1 KGHDR, CDR2 SFDVKD. CDR3 length equals 18 residues. With 4 bases clipped from V and 0 bases from J, the junction kept 9 bases outside the gene matches. This clonotype was seen more than once but under ten times. What it binds is not known. TCRalpha and TCRbeta libraries used 5'RACE with constant-segment primers and UMIs. TCRdb ran MiXCR on the 5' RACE reads and lists one entry per CDR3 protein. The sample records roughly 560,000 distinct CDR3 sequences, around 21% being singletons. The receptor comes from an adult woman who had mild COVID-19 (a few samples of this study predate the infection). Cell type and time point are not known. The genes are TRBV24-1 and TRBJ1-5, with 9 positions matching TRBD1. Sequences were obtained from PBMCs or a T cell subset sorted from them (not recorded which). In DNA, the CDR3 is TGTGCCACCAGTGACCCTAAGGACAGGGGCCATAGCAATCAGCCCCAGCATTTT. It is translated as CATSDPKDRGHSNQPQHF.